This TCR beta chain was retrieved from a study of Ad26.COV2.S vaccination and SARS-CoV-2 variants. The assay was immunoSEQ multiplex PCR, and TCRdb's table has in-frame clones only and misses some. The top ten hold approximately 2.5% of the sample, which has about 450,000 clones, 85% to 90% seen once. Germline V lookup: CDR1 SGHNT, CDR2 YYREEE (reference sequence). The ends lost 6 bases at V and 1 base at J; junction bases unmatched: 9. This CDR3 spans 16 amino acids. The sample's treatment: around 19 received Ad26.COV2.S at low or high dose, single or two shots; roughly 5 received placebo; per-sample allocation not given. Sampling occurred on day 63 after the first vaccine or placebo injection.

The rearrangement joins TRBV5-4 to TRBJ2-2; 7 bases map to TRBD2. The receptor comes from a person between 18 and 60 years old who received the Ad26.COV2.S COVID-19 vaccine or a placebo. Source: peripheral blood, taken in a trial of Ad26.COV2.S vaccine versus placebo. CDR3 sequence (DNA): TGTGCCAGCACCGCCACGGCGGGGGAGAACACCGGGGAGCTGTTTTTT. Translated, it gives CASTATAGENTGELFF.